This T cell receptor (beta chain) was found in a study of shared T cell receptors in the human thymus. Assay used: immunoSEQ multiplex PCR; TCRdb lists only in-frame clones, some missing. The sample yields hundreds of thousands of clones, 75% to 85% seen once. The sample was also reused in another study, on human thymus T cells. That work adds: Resections that were taken during corrective heart surgery supplied the thymus tissue.

The specimen sequenced was thymocytes. The receptor comes from a boy in the first two years of life with a congenital heart defect.

CDR3 sequence: CASSVLLPSGDYEQYF. The CDR3 nucleotides read TGTGCCAGCAGCGTACTCCTTCCGTCAGGGGACTACGAGCAGTACTTC. The V gene is TRBV5-6, the J gene TRBJ2-7; possibly TRBD1 for D (6 bases). CDR1 SGHDT and CDR2 YYEEEE come from the germline V gene. This CDR3 comprises 16 residues. Trimming took 4 bases from V and 3 from J, leaving 20 bases between them.